This T cell receptor beta chain was documented in a study of T-cell reconstitution after alpha-beta-depleted transplantation in children. During its preparation, the TCRbeta library received unique molecular identifiers. TCRdb independently ran MiXCR on the PCR reads; one entry per CDR3 protein. The data contain some 250,000 distinct CDR3 sequences, around 12% of them singletons. The sample holds many counts of this clonotype. Per the germline V gene, CDR1 is MNHEY and CDR2 is SVGAGI. The ends were cut back, 5 bases at V and 4 bases at J, with 20 bases in the middle. CDR3 length: 16 amino acids. The TCR sequence derives from a human donor who donated a stem cell graft to a child with acute lymphoblastic leukemia. Sequencing was performed on PBMCs from the stem cell graft donor, taken from the stem cell graft. This rearrangement joins TRBV6-5 to TRBJ1-2, with a tentative D call TRBD1 (6 bases). As DNA, the CDR3 is TGTGCCAGCAGTCACGTCCAGGGGACTAGGTTCTATGGCTACACCTTC. Residues: CASSHVQGTRFYGYTF.